The rows below give T cell receptor beta chains drawn from one sample of a study of OX40 agonist ivuxolimab in advanced cancers. Assay: immunoSEQ multiplex PCR; the TCRdb copy retains only in-frame clones and omits some. This sample has 8,000 or so clones, with roughly 90% found just once. Source: CD4+ or CD8+ T cells sorted from blood, taken in a trial of the OX40 agonist ivuxolimab. All receptors derive from an adult with an advanced solid tumor such as melanoma, head and neck, liver or kidney cancer. The CDR3 runs from the conserved cysteine through the conserved F or W. A D gene is named only where the DNA matches it firmly. Only some rows state a clone size, as once, few, many or a class for expanded clones.

D gene: TRBD1
J gene: TRBJ2-4
CDR3 length: 13
clone size: -
V gene: TRBV19
CDR3 protein: CASSKRDSDIQYF
CDR3 DNA: TGTGCCAGTAGTAAAAGGGACAGCGACATTCAGTACTTC

D gene: -
J gene: TRBJ2-1
CDR3 length: 15
clone size: -
V gene: TRBV29-1
CDR3 protein: CSVPTGPSSYNEQFF
CDR3 DNA: TGCAGCGTGCCGACCGGGCCCAGCTCCTACAATGAGCAGTTCTTC

D gene: -
J gene: TRBJ2-3
CDR3 length: 16
clone size: -
V gene: TRBV18
CDR3 protein: CASSREGSGNTDTQYF
CDR3 DNA: TGTGCCAGCTCACGAGAGGGGTCGGGCAACACAGATACGCAGTATTTT

D gene: TRBD2
J gene: TRBJ2-3
CDR3 length: 13
clone size: -
V gene: TRBV30
CDR3 protein: CAWSSGSSDTQYF
CDR3 DNA: TGTGCCTGGAGTAGCGGGAGTTCAGATACGCAGTATTTT

D gene: -
J gene: TRBJ1-2
CDR3 length: 15
clone size: -
V gene: TRBV6-5
CDR3 protein: CASSYRPLTGSGYTF
CDR3 DNA: TGTGCCAGCAGTTACCGCCCGCTTACGGGGTCGGGCTACACCTTC

D gene: TRBD1
J gene: TRBJ2-2
CDR3 length: 15
clone size: -
V gene: TRBV30
CDR3 protein: CAWTRGTANTGELFF
CDR3 DNA: TGTGCCTGGACTAGAGGGACAGCCAACACCGGGGAGCTGTTTTTT

D gene: -
J gene: TRBJ2-3
CDR3 length: 13
clone size: -
V gene: TRBV25-1
CDR3 protein: CASSVPAGDTQYF
CDR3 DNA: TGTGCCAGCAGTGTCCCAGCGGGAGATACGCAGTATTTT

D gene: -
J gene: TRBJ2-3
CDR3 length: 15
clone size: -
V gene: TRBV18
CDR3 protein: CASSPRAASTDTQYF
CDR3 DNA: TGTGCCAGCTCACCAAGAGCGGCTAGCACAGATACGCAGTATTTT

D gene: -
J gene: TRBJ2-7
CDR3 length: 14
clone size: -
V gene: TRBV7-2
CDR3 protein: CASSLDRASYEQYF
CDR3 DNA: TGTGCCAGCAGCTTAGATCGGGCTTCCTACGAGCAGTACTTC

D gene: TRBD2
J gene: TRBJ2-2
CDR3 length: 15
clone size: -
V gene: TRBV9
CDR3 protein: CASRGGAGDTGELFF
CDR3 DNA: TGTGCCAGCAGGGGGGGAGCGGGAGACACCGGGGAGCTGTTTTTT

D gene: TRBD1
J gene: TRBJ2-1
CDR3 length: 17
clone size: -
V gene: TRBV9
CDR3 protein: CASSPQGASAVYNEQFF
CDR3 DNA: TGTGCCAGCAGCCCCCAGGGGGCATCGGCTGTATACAATGAGCAGTTCTTC

D gene: -
J gene: TRBJ2-1
CDR3 length: 15
clone size: -
V gene: TRBV5-8
CDR3 protein: CASSLWGASYNEQFF
CDR3 DNA: TGTGCCAGCAGCTTGTGGGGGGCCTCCTACAATGAGCAGTTCTTC

D gene: -
J gene: TRBJ1-1
CDR3 length: 13
clone size: -
V gene: TRBV5-4
CDR3 protein: CASSVEVESEAFF
CDR3 DNA: TGTGCCAGCAGCGTGGAAGTAGAAAGTGAAGCTTTCTTT

D gene: -
J gene: TRBJ2-3
CDR3 length: 14
clone size: -
V gene: TRBV9
CDR3 protein: CASSVVGVTDTQYF
CDR3 DNA: TGTGCCAGCAGCGTAGTAGGGGTCACAGATACGCAGTATTTT

D gene: -
J gene: TRBJ2-7
CDR3 length: 16
clone size: -
V gene: TRBV18
CDR3 protein: CASSPARDGVSDEQYF
CDR3 DNA: TGTGCCAGCTCACCTGCCCGCGATGGAGTGTCGGATGAGCAGTACTTC

D gene: -
J gene: TRBJ1-6
CDR3 length: 16
clone size: -
V gene: TRBV10-1
CDR3 protein: CASSDHLDRSVSPLHF
CDR3 DNA: TGCGCCAGCAGTGACCACCTCGACAGGAGTGTTTCACCCCTCCACTTT

D gene: -
J gene: TRBJ1-5
CDR3 length: 14
clone size: -
V gene: TRBV9
CDR3 protein: CASSVDSGLQPQHF
CDR3 DNA: TGTGCCAGCAGCGTAGATTCTGGGCTCCAGCCCCAGCATTTT

D gene: -
J gene: TRBJ1-1
CDR3 length: 13
clone size: once
V gene: TRBV18
CDR3 protein: CASSTDTNTEAFF
CDR3 DNA: TGTGCCAGCTCAACAGACACGAACACTGAAGCTTTCTTT

D gene: -
J gene: TRBJ2-3
CDR3 length: 15
clone size: -
V gene: TRBV7-6
CDR3 protein: CASSLSGPPADTQYF
CDR3 DNA: TGTGCCAGCAGCTTAAGCGGTCCCCCCGCAGATACGCAGTATTTT

D gene: -
J gene: TRBJ2-1
CDR3 length: 17
clone size: -
V gene: TRBV4-3
CDR3 protein: CASSQELGRGSGDEQFF
CDR3 DNA: TGCGCCAGCAGCCAAGAACTGGGCCGGGGCTCGGGGGATGAGCAGTTCTTC

D gene: -
J gene: TRBJ2-2
CDR3 length: 13
clone size: -
V gene: TRBV7-2
CDR3 protein: CASSSTDTGELFF
CDR3 DNA: TGTGCCAGCAGCTCCACCGACACCGGGGAGCTGTTTTTT

D gene: -
J gene: TRBJ1-6
CDR3 length: 13
clone size: -
V gene: TRBV15
CDR3 protein: CATSPLPNSPLHF
CDR3 DNA: TGTGCCACCAGTCCTCTTCCTAATTCACCCCTCCACTTT

D gene: -
J gene: TRBJ2-1
CDR3 length: 16
clone size: -
V gene: TRBV7-2
CDR3 protein: CASSLIGGMTYNEQFF
CDR3 DNA: TGTGCCAGCAGCTTAATCGGCGGGATGACCTACAATGAGCAGTTCTTC

D gene: -
J gene: TRBJ1-1
CDR3 length: 12
clone size: -
V gene: TRBV7-9
CDR3 protein: CASTARSDEAFF
CDR3 DNA: TGTGCCAGCACCGCGCGGTCGGATGAAGCTTTCTTT

D gene: TRBD2
J gene: TRBJ2-2
CDR3 length: 15
clone size: -
V gene: TRBV18
CDR3 protein: CASSTLAGGQAELFF
CDR3 DNA: TGTGCCAGCTCCACTTTAGCGGGAGGTCAGGCGGAGCTGTTTTTT

D gene: -
J gene: TRBJ2-7
CDR3 length: 13
clone size: few
V gene: TRBV7-6
CDR3 protein: CASSLGNSYEQYF
CDR3 DNA: TGTGCCAGCAGCTTAGGGAATAGCTACGAGCAGTACTTC

D gene: -
J gene: TRBJ2-2
CDR3 length: 15
clone size: -
V gene: TRBV5-4
CDR3 protein: CASSPGTYFTGELFF
CDR3 DNA: TGTGCCAGCAGCCCCGGGACATACTTCACCGGGGAGCTGTTTTTT

D gene: TRBD2
J gene: TRBJ2-4
CDR3 length: 19
clone size: -
V gene: TRBV19
CDR3 protein: CASSIGTSGRALAKNIQYF
CDR3 DNA: TGTGCCAGTAGTATAGGGACTAGCGGGAGGGCCCTAGCCAAAAACATTCAGTACTTC

D gene: TRBD1
J gene: TRBJ2-7
CDR3 length: 13
clone size: -
V gene: TRBV5-1
CDR3 protein: CASSLGGPYEQYF
CDR3 DNA: TGCGCCAGCAGCTTAGGGGGCCCCTACGAGCAGTACTTC

D gene: -
J gene: TRBJ2-5
CDR3 length: 16
clone size: -
V gene: TRBV7-2
CDR3 protein: CASSLGAQQGWETQYF
CDR3 DNA: TGTGCCAGCAGCTTAGGGGCCCAGCAGGGCTGGGAGACCCAGTACTTC

D gene: -
J gene: TRBJ2-1
CDR3 length: 19
clone size: -
V gene: TRBV14
CDR3 protein: CASSQDRQGSPSSYNEQFF
CDR3 DNA: TGTGCCAGCAGCCAAGATCGGCAGGGGTCTCCTAGCTCCTACAATGAGCAGTTCTTC

D gene: TRBD2
J gene: TRBJ2-1
CDR3 length: 14
clone size: once
V gene: TRBV11-1
CDR3 protein: CASRGLAGQNEQFF
CDR3 DNA: TGTGCCAGCAGAGGACTAGCGGGGCAGAATGAGCAGTTCTTC

D gene: -
J gene: TRBJ1-6
CDR3 length: 15
clone size: -
V gene: TRBV7-2
CDR3 protein: CASSLPSSYNSPLHF
CDR3 DNA: TGTGCCAGCAGCTTACCGAGCTCCTATAATTCACCCCTCCACTTT

D gene: TRBD1
J gene: TRBJ2-5
CDR3 length: 14
clone size: -
V gene: TRBV5-4
CDR3 protein: CASRGNRGQETQYF
CDR3 DNA: TGTGCCAGCAGGGGAAACAGGGGGCAAGAGACCCAGTACTTC

D gene: -
J gene: TRBJ1-1
CDR3 length: 13
clone size: -
V gene: TRBV18
CDR3 protein: CASSPMGRQEAFF
CDR3 DNA: TGTGCCAGCTCACCGATGGGACGACAAGAAGCTTTCTTT

D gene: -
J gene: TRBJ2-5
CDR3 length: 17
clone size: -
V gene: TRBV7-2
CDR3 protein: CASSPMLGGKYQETQYF
CDR3 DNA: TGTGCCAGCAGCCCCATGTTAGGAGGAAAGTACCAAGAGACCCAGTACTTC

D gene: TRBD2
J gene: TRBJ2-1
CDR3 length: 17
clone size: -
V gene: TRBV5-4
CDR3 protein: CASSHGLAGEPHNEQFF
CDR3 DNA: TGTGCCAGCAGCCATGGACTAGCGGGAGAACCCCACAATGAGCAGTTCTTC

D gene: -
J gene: TRBJ2-1
CDR3 length: 12
clone size: -
V gene: TRBV5-6
CDR3 protein: CASSFSNGEQFF
CDR3 DNA: TGTGCCAGCAGCTTCAGTAACGGTGAGCAGTTCTTC

D gene: TRBD1
J gene: TRBJ1-3
CDR3 length: 16
clone size: -
V gene: TRBV5-5
CDR3 protein: CASSQGQPRSGNTIYF
CDR3 DNA: TGTGCCAGCAGCCAGGGACAGCCCCGCTCTGGAAACACCATATATTTT

D gene: -
J gene: TRBJ2-1
CDR3 length: 16
clone size: -
V gene: TRBV6-1
CDR3 protein: CASSEAVLVRANEQFF
CDR3 DNA: TGTGCCAGCAGTGAAGCAGTACTAGTTCGAGCTAATGAGCAGTTCTTC

D gene: TRBD1
J gene: TRBJ1-1
CDR3 length: 15
clone size: -
V gene: TRBV7-9
CDR3 protein: CASSLTGGGNTEAFF
CDR3 DNA: TGTGCCAGCAGCTTGACAGGGGGAGGGAACACTGAAGCTTTCTTT

D gene: -
J gene: TRBJ2-5
CDR3 length: 13
clone size: -
V gene: TRBV7-7
CDR3 protein: CASSSPGRETQYF
CDR3 DNA: TGTGCCAGCAGCTCCCCGGGAAGAGAGACCCAGTACTTC

D gene: -
J gene: TRBJ1-3
CDR3 length: 14
clone size: -
V gene: TRBV14
CDR3 protein: CASSPGGSGNTIYF
CDR3 DNA: TGTGCCAGCAGCCCTGGGGGGTCTGGAAACACCATATATTTT

D gene: -
J gene: TRBJ1-4
CDR3 length: 17
clone size: -
V gene: TRBV10-3
CDR3 protein: CAISGGPGRMANEKLFF
CDR3 DNA: TGTGCCATCAGTGGGGGGCCAGGAAGGATGGCTAATGAAAAACTGTTTTTT